Detailed here is one T cell receptor (beta chain). It has no known antigen specificity. No per-base quality is available; no much larger clone lies one base away. The immunoSEQ Assay, a bias-controlled multiplex PCR, was used to amplify TCRbeta CDR3 regions from genomic DNA. In the authors' own workflow: The number of nucleated cells in each sample was estimated from the amplification of reference gene primers within the assay. To quantify the absolute abundance of each unique TCRbeta CDR3 rearrangement, sequence reads were collapsed and filtered. For each sample, productive Simpson clonality was calculated by taking the square root of Simpson's diversity index across productive rearrangements. This is the immuneACCESS table as TCRdb keeps it, with only in-frame sequences that have V and J called. A part of the clones is gone; compared with another copy, unresolved V genes explain less than half, and the rest is unexplained. V, J and clone size reflect that table, while D and trimming were determined from the DNA. Recorded for this sample are about 200,000 clones; 92% of them occurred a single time. Around 0.84% of the sample lies in the top ten.

The data are from a study of blood T cell repertoires in COVID-19 (dated by TCRdb to 2020 to 2022). For the study in its entirety: Samples from collaborators originated in the United States, Italy and Spain and spanned both the acute and convalescent phases of COVID-19. The dataset comprised deeply sampled blood TCRbeta repertoires from subjects exposed to, actively infected with, or recovered from COVID-19. The repertoires were released in a freely available public database meant as a resource for research on the immune response to SARS-CoV-2. Where available, HLA class I and class II types were taken from metadata supplied by the sample provider and were not determined by assay-based typing. Samples were obtained from the ongoing ImmuneRACE study (first 160 participants) and from 1,254 subjects provided by 6 global collaborators. The prospective study material was composed of cDNA or gDNA derived from T cells, B-cell-depleted T cells, or PBMCs. The sample metadata nearly always contained a de-identified subject ID, COVID-19 status, age in years and sex. The study at large found these results: The quantity of clinical and demographic metadata differed by source and by participant and was supplied without curation.

In Seattle, one collaborating source enrolled patients while the infection was active and tracked those patients longitudinally over the course of disease. Collaborating institutions collected whole blood in K2EDTA tubes following their own protocols. For TCRbeta analysis, collaborator samples were shipped as frozen whole blood, as isolated PBMCs, or as DNA extracted from either sample type. What was sequenced was peripheral blood. This clonotype originated in a man between 60 and 75 years old with COVID-19, enrolled during active disease.

The DNA reads as follows: TGTGCCAGCAGTACCCAGGGGGTCTACGAGCAGTACTTC. Its coded protein is CASSTQGVYEQYF. This chain is built from TRBV2 and TRBJ2-7; a stretch of 7 junction bases matches TRBD1. Unmatched junction bases come to 4, with V trimmed by 5 bases and J by 3 bases. CDR1 and CDR2 are drawn from the germline V gene: SNHLY, FYNNEI. The CDR3 has 13 amino acids, counting the end cysteine and phenylalanine. The only DNA kept is the CDR3, 39 bases in frame from the first base.